Presented here are 27 T cell receptor beta chains from one specimen sequenced in a study of breast tumors, draining lymph nodes, adjacent tissues. A single record per CDR3 protein comes from TCRdb applying MiXCR to the multiplex PCR reads. The sample includes 160,000 or so distinct CDR3 sequences, roughly 35% of them seen just once. Axillary draining lymph nodes of breast cancer patients supplied the node samples. Sequenced input: axillary lymph node tissue. Receptor source: a female donor with breast cancer. Some clones in this sample may be carry-over from other donors' samples.

In this sample, this clonotype turned up once. A read error is likely, as this CDR3 ends without the conserved phenylalanine or tryptophan. The DNA is left out, because the CDR3 cannot be placed on it with certainty; the CDR3 is given as TCRdb lists it. This sequence joins TRBV20-1 and TRBJ2-5; TRBD2 is the table's D call and was not checked against the DNA. CDR1 is DFQATT and CDR2 is SNEGSKA in the germline V gene (reference sequence). The CDR3 totals 14 residues, both ends included. The CDR3 region is CSAASGKTGETRYL.

There are many counts of this clonotype. V and J are TRBV2 and TRBJ1-5; possibly TRBD1 for D (6 bases). Trimming shortened V by 6 bases and J by 2 bases, and 17 bases separated the two germline ends. The germline gives CDR1 SNHLY, CDR2 FYNNEI. The length of the CDR3 is 16 residues. CDR3 bases: TGTGCCAGCAGCGAGGGGTGGGGGCGCCGCAATCAGCCCCAGCATTTT. Translated: CASSEGWGRRNQPQHF.

This clonotype has more than one count but fewer than ten. A much larger clone is a single base away; this may be a read error. As the CDR3 is not closed by the conserved phenylalanine or tryptophan, this likely results from a read error. The DNA is left out, because the CDR3 cannot be placed on it with certainty; the CDR3 is given as TCRdb lists it. V usage is TRBV9 and J usage is TRBJ2-1. Germline V CDR1 and CDR2: SGDLS, YYNGEE. The CDR3 is 13 residues long, counting both termini. CDR3 residues: CASSVGQGNEQFS.

Concerning this clonotype: This may be a read error, as it is one base from a much larger clone. The rearrangement links TRBV5-4 to TRBJ2-7; no clear D. V lost 5 bases and J 3 bases, leaving 15 bases between the germline ends. The CDR3 is made up of 14 amino acids. From germline, CDR1 is SGHNT and CDR2 YYREEE (reference sequence). The CDR3 sequence is CASSKWGTLYEQYF. The DNA of the CDR3 is TGTGCCAGCAGTAAGTGGGGTACCCTCTACGAGCAGTACTTC.

About this clonotype itself: A much larger clone lies one base from this, so it may be a read error. Since the CDR3 does not end with the conserved phenylalanine or tryptophan, this likely comes from a read error. V gene TRBV9 combines with J gene TRBJ2-7, with 10 bases fitting TRBD1. From germline, CDR1 is SGDLS and CDR2 YYNGEE. CDR3 length: 13 residues. V lost 8 bases, J lost 5 bases, and 7 bases stayed unmatched. CDR3 in amino acids: CASAGTGDHEQYS. The CDR3 DNA reads TGTGCCAGTGCCGGGACAGGGGACCACGAGCAGTACTCC.

This clonotype was observed at least ten times. The rearrangement uses TRBV6-1 and TRBJ2-5, with 7 bases fitting TRBD1. The ends lost 5 bases at V and 2 bases at J; junction bases unmatched: 5. Germline CDR1 MNHNS, CDR2 SASEGT. The CDR3 is 14 amino acids. This CDR3 reads CASSRDRVQETQYF. For the CDR3, the DNA is TGTGCCAGCAGTCGGGACAGAGTACAAGAGACCCAGTACTTC.

This clonotype was detected ten times or more. Since a much larger clone is just one base distant, this may be a read error. The chain joins TRBV9 to TRBJ1-6; D perhaps matches TRBD1 (6 bases). The CDR3 runs 15 residues. Germline V CDR1 and CDR2: SGDLS, YYNGEE. The CDR3 sequence: CASSKSGAYNSPPHF. The CDR3 bases are TGTGCCAGCAGTAAATCGGGGGCGTATAATTCACCCCCCCACTTT.

This clonotype was detected ten times or more. The chain links TRBV19 to TRBJ2-5; TRBD2 might be the D (5 bases). V lost 1 base to trimming and J lost 5 bases, with 11 bases between them. Germline-derived CDR1 and CDR2 are LNHDA and SQIVND (reference sequence). The CDR3 extends over 14 amino acids. The CDR3 sequence: CASSIVEGRETQYF. CDR3 in DNA: TGTGCCAGTAGTATAGTAGAGGGCCGGGAGACCCAGTACTTC.

The rearrangement links TRBV4-1 to TRBJ2-2; D unclear. The end of the DNA fits TRBJ1-1 better, so the J call may be wrong. Germline V gene sequence: CDR1 MGHRA, CDR2 YSYEKL. This CDR3 spans 13 amino acids. The CDR3 protein is CASSQGYAGEAFF. The CDR3 coding sequence is TGCGCCAGCAGCCAAGGATACGCCGGAGAAGCTTTCTTT.

This clonotype was detected many times. The V gene is TRBV4-1, the J gene TRBJ2-1, with a weak D call TRBD1 (5 bases). Germline V gives CDR1 MGHRA, CDR2 YSYEKL. Trimming took off 3 bases at V and 7 bases at J, with 13 bases between the two ends. This CDR3 has 14 amino acids. CDR3 sequence (DNA): TGCGCCAGCAGCCACACCAGGGCTGGAAATGAGCAGTTCTTC. Amino acids: CASSHTRAGNEQFF.

Points on this clonotype: One end of the junction fails to match germline, which may point to a read error. CDR3 DNA: TGTGCCAGCAGCTCCAGACAGACCTATGGCCACACCTTC. Translation: CASSSRQTYGHTF. The chain combines TRBV5-6 with TRBJ1-2; D perhaps matches TRBD1 (5 bases). The CDR3 extends over 13 amino acids. Germline V gene lookup returns CDR1 SGHDT and CDR2 YYEEEE.

This clonotype was seen many times. This sequence joins TRBV28 and TRBJ1-6, with 10 bases identical to TRBD1. The CDR3 contains 14 residues. From germline, CDR1 is MDHEN and CDR2 SYDVKM. The V and J ends lost 4 bases and 9 bases, in that order; junction bases with no gene match: 3. CDR3 region: CASSSDRGRSPLHF. CDR3 nucleotide sequence: TGTGCCAGCAGTTCAGACAGGGGGCGTTCACCCCTCCACTTT.

On this clonotype itself: This clone may be a read error of a much larger clone one base away. CDR3 sequence (DNA): TGTGCCAGCAGCAGGAGCGGGGGGGCCTACAATGAGCCGTTCTTC. Translated: CASSRSGGAYNEPFF. The V gene is TRBV14, the J gene TRBJ2-1; 10 positions match TRBD2. The germline V gene has CDR1 SGHDN and CDR2 FVKESK. This CDR3 has 15 amino acids.

This chain links TRBV20-1 with TRBJ2-1; perhaps TRBD2 as D (5 bases). In germline, CDR1 is DFQATT, CDR2 SNEGSKA (reference sequence). The CDR3 runs 13 residues. CDR3 in amino acids: CSVGGGSYNEQFF. The CDR3 coding sequence is TGCAGCGTAGGTGGAGGCTCCTACAATGAGCAGTTCTTC.

This clonotype was seen repeatedly, ten times or more. V and J are TRBV6-1 and TRBJ2-7; D uncertain. Germline assignment: CDR1 MNHNS and CDR2 SASEGT. V shed 4 bases and J shed 2 bases, with 3 bases lying between them. This CDR3 is built from 11 residues. Here the CDR3 reads CASSGPYEQYF. DNA for the CDR3: TGTGCCAGCAGTGGTCCCTACGAGCAGTACTTC.

This clonotype was recorded at least ten times. This rearrangement joins TRBV24-1 to TRBJ2-4; TRBD2 aligns across 9 bases. The CDR3 consists of 17 residues. Germline V gene data show CDR1 as KGHDR and CDR2 as SFDVKD. Trimming removed 9 bases from V and 0 bases from J; junction bases left unmatched: 11. The CDR3 sequence: CATEAGGGALAKNIQYF. DNA for the CDR3: TGTGCCACCGAGGCTGGCGGGGGGGCCTTAGCCAAAAACATTCAGTACTTC.

The chain has TRBV7-8 and TRBJ1-2, with 11 bases lining up with TRBD1. Germline-derived CDR1 and CDR2 are SGHVS and FQNEAQ. CDR3 length: 14 amino acids. V lost 5 bases, J lost 4 bases, and 3 bases stayed unmatched. This CDR3 reads CASSIGTGGYGYTF. The CDR3, as DNA: TGTGCCAGCAGCATCGGGACAGGGGGCTATGGCTACACCTTC.

The chain uses TRBV3-1 and TRBJ1-6; TRBD1 agrees at 9 bases. The germline V gene has CDR1 LGHDT and CDR2 YNNKEL (reference sequence). This CDR3 is 16 amino acids long. With V trimmed by 4 bases and J by 7 bases, 8 bases remained unmatched. The CDR3 DNA follows: TGTGCCAGCAGCCGTCGCCGGACAGGGGCAAATTCACCCCTCCACTTT. Translation: CASSRRRTGANSPLHF.

This clonotype was observed many times. The chain employs TRBV25-1 and TRBJ2-7; D uncertain. Germline lookup yields CDR1 MGHDK and CDR2 SYGVNS. The CDR3 is 11 residues long. V lost 1 base and J lost 3, with 1 base in between. The CDR3 loop is CASSEFYEQYF. The CDR3 DNA sequence: TGTGCCAGCAGTGAATTCTACGAGCAGTACTTC.

Ten or more counts support this clonotype. V gene TRBV11-3 combines with J gene TRBJ2-3; 8 bases are shared with TRBD2. The CDR3 spans 16 residues. The germline gives CDR1 SGHNT, CDR2 YENEEA. The V and J ends lost 1 base and 2 bases, in that order; junction bases with no gene match: 5. The CDR3 protein is CASSLGAGGNTDTQYF. CDR3 in DNA: TGTGCCAGCAGCTTAGGTGCGGGGGGTAACACAGATACGCAGTATTTT.

There are many counts of this clonotype. J is TRBJ2-7 and V is TRBV6-1, with D hard to call. The germline gives CDR1 MNHNS, CDR2 SASEGT. V was trimmed by 1 base and J by 3 bases, leaving 7 bases between them. CDR3 length equals 13 residues. The DNA for the CDR3 is TGTGCCAGCAGTGAAGGCTGGATCTACGAGCAGTACTTC. Residues: CASSEGWIYEQYF.

The V and J genes are TRBV11-1 and TRBJ2-3, with 11 nucleotides matching TRBD2. Germline lookup yields CDR1 SGHAT and CDR2 FQDESV (reference sequence). Germline trimming cut 6 bases from V and 6 bases from J; bases unmatched to any gene: 14. The CDR3 has 17 amino acids. The CDR3 protein is CASRPSRTSGWRDTQYF. In DNA form, the CDR3 reads TGTGCCAGCAGACCATCCCGGACTAGCGGGTGGCGGGATACGCAGTATTTT.

This clonotype was seen ten or more times. J is TRBJ2-1 and V is TRBV7-2; 8 bases match TRBD1. Germline V gene data show CDR1 as SGHTA and CDR2 as FQGNSA. V was clipped by 5 bases and J by 9 bases; unmatched bases: 15. The CDR3 sequence is 16 residues long. The CDR3 region is CASSPYRAGGNGEQFF. The CDR3 nucleotides read TGTGCCAGCAGCCCTTATCGGGCAGGGGGCAATGGTGAGCAGTTCTTC.

This clonotype was found many times. V usage is TRBV7-9 and J usage is TRBJ1-4, with a possible D match to TRBD1 (5 bases). Germline lookup yields CDR1 SEHNR and CDR2 FQNEAQ (reference sequence). V was clipped by 7 bases and J by 8 bases, with 23 bases between them. The CDR3 contains 16 residues. CDR3 protein: CASTKGRGSPREKLFF. The CDR3 DNA sequence: TGTGCCAGCACCAAGGGGAGAGGGTCCCCTCGGGAAAAACTGTTTTTT.

This clonotype was counted ten times or more. The chain joins TRBV14 to TRBJ1-5, with no clear D. This CDR3 contains 13 residues. The V end lost 4 bases, the J end lost 5 bases, and 9 bases lay between the germline ends. The germline CDR1 and CDR2 sequences are SGHDN and FVKESK. The CDR3 bases are TGTGCCAGCAGCCTAAAGAGGTATCAGCCCCAGCATTTT. It is translated as CASSLKRYQPQHF.

The chain is built from TRBV12-3 or TRBV12-4 and TRBJ2-2; 10 nucleotides align to TRBD1. This CDR3 has 14 residues. J was trimmed by 1 base and V by 9 bases; bases with no gene match: 2. CDR3: CARGDRGNTGELFF. In nucleotides, the CDR3 is TGTGCCAGAGGGGACAGGGGGAACACCGGGGAGCTGTTTTTT.

This clonotype appeared many times. V usage is TRBV19 and J usage is TRBJ1-2; D is possibly TRBD1 (5 bases). Germline V CDR1 and CDR2: LNHDA, SQIVND (reference sequence). The CDR3 is 14 residues long. V was trimmed by 2 bases and J by 2 bases, leaving 9 bases between them. In DNA form, the CDR3 reads TGTGCCAGTAGTATATTCGCAGGGAACTATGGCTACACCTTC. This sequence encodes CASSIFAGNYGYTF.